The sequence of this TCR beta chain was determined in a study of OX40 agonist ivuxolimab in advanced cancers. The data were produced by immunoSEQ multiplex PCR, yet TCRdb's version contains in-frame clones alone and is incomplete. This table holds approximately 40,000 clones, roughly 85% found once. Germline CDR1 SGHRS, CDR2 YFSETQ. The CDR3 extends over 17 amino acids. V lost 1 base to trimming and J lost 0 bases, with 14 bases between them. The clonotype comes from an adult with an advanced solid tumor such as melanoma, head and neck, liver or kidney cancer. Specimen: CD4+ or CD8+ T cells sorted from blood, collected in a trial of the OX40 agonist ivuxolimab. The chain joins TRBV5-1 to TRBJ2-1; D tentatively fits TRBD1 or TRBD2 (6 bases each). This chain's CDR3 is CASSLKGGTSSYNEQFF. CDR3 bases: TGCGCCAGCAGCTTGAAAGGGGGGACGAGCTCCTACAATGAGCAGTTCTTC. The full variable domain, completed using reference TRBV5-1 and TRBJ2-1, is KAGVTQTPRYLIKTRGQQVTLSCSPISGHRSVSWYQQTPGQGLQFLFEYFSETQRNKGNFPGRFSGRQFSNSRSEMNVSTLELGDSALYLCASSLKGGTSSYNEQFFGPGTRLTVL.